The next 6 T cell receptor beta chains were all read from a single sample in a study of T cell repertoires in cytomegalovirus infection. TCRdb re-called the reads with MiXCR, one entry per CDR3 protein. The data show hundreds of thousands of distinct CDR3 sequences, around 24% seen once. Sequencing was carried out using CD8+ T cells from PBMCs. The origin of the receptors is a human donor in good health (CMV status not recorded). Some clones in this sample may be carry-over from other donors' samples.

The V gene is TRBV29-1, the J gene TRBJ2-2; 9 bases agree with TRBD2. CDR3 length: 15 amino acids. Unmatched junction bases numbered 14, after V lost 8 bases and J lost 7 bases. Germline lookup yields CDR1 SQVTM and CDR2 ANQGSEA. CDR3 residues: CSLLGAGGPGGELFF. CDR3 nucleotides: TGCAGCCTTTTGGGGGCGGGGGGGCCTGGCGGGGAGCTGTTTTTT.

This clonotype was detected only a few times. V is TRBV29-1 and J is TRBJ2-4; unclear D gene. Trimming took off 3 bases at V and 0 bases at J, with 6 bases between the two ends. The CDR3 consists of 13 residues. The germline gives CDR1 SQVTM, CDR2 ANQGSEA. The CDR3 sequence: CSVETVAKNIQYF. The CDR3 DNA follows: TGCAGCGTTGAGACGGTAGCCAAAAACATTCAGTACTTC.

The DNA of the CDR3 is TGCGCCAGCAGCTTAAGAGCGGGGGGGCGGAAAGATACGCAGTATTTT. It codes for CASSLRAGGRKDTQYF. The rearrangement joins TRBV5-1 to TRBJ2-3, with 10 bases aligning to TRBD2. CDR1 is SGHRS, CDR2 YFSETQ, per germline. With V trimmed by 2 bases and J by 5 bases, 8 bases remained unmatched. The CDR3 loop spans 16 amino acids.

The table lists this clonotype with a few counts. The chain links TRBV7-7 to TRBJ2-3; 8 bases line up with TRBD1. CDR1 and CDR2 from the germline V gene are SSHAT and FNYEAQ (reference sequence). This CDR3 has 15 residues. The ends lost 6 bases at V and 1 base at J; junction bases unmatched: 6. The CDR3 region is CASRQDRGGTDTQYF. In DNA, the CDR3 is TGTGCCAGCAGGCAAGACAGGGGTGGCACAGATACGCAGTATTTT. Using reference TRBV7-7 and TRBJ2-3 for the parts outside the CDR3, the full variable domain is GAGVSQSPRYKVTKRGQDVTLRCDPISSHATLYWYQQALGQGPEFLTYFNYEAQPDKSGLPSDRFSAERPEGSISTLTIQRTEQRDSAMYRCASRQDRGGTDTQYFGPGTRLTVL.

J is TRBJ2-6 and V is TRBV11-3; D unresolved. Germline CDR1 reads SGHNT; CDR2 reads YENEEA. Between the trimmed V and J ends, which lost 5 bases and 1 base, there was a span of 9 bases. The CDR3 sequence is 15 residues long. The CDR3 sequence: CASSPRSSGANVLTF. CDR3 sequence (DNA): TGTGCCAGCAGCCCCAGGTCATCTGGGGCCAACGTCCTGACTTTC.

This clonotype was observed a few times. The chain joins TRBV29-1 to TRBJ2-3; the D call may be TRBD1 or TRBD2 (5 bases each). The germline V gene has CDR1 SQVTM and CDR2 ANQGSEA. V shed 5 bases and J shed 1 base, with 19 bases lying between them. This CDR3 spans 16 amino acids. The CDR3, as DNA: TGCAGCGTTTTAGGGGCCGGGCGGGTCCGCACAGATACGCAGTATTTT. Protein: CSVLGAGRVRTDTQYF.